This T cell receptor beta chain was sequenced during a study of identical twins. The study's findings and limits: Cord blood beta clonotypes present at high abundance carried fewer insertions; no such pattern appeared in memory repertoires. Conclusions were based on cross-sectional statistical analysis, without following the same donors. Models came in too low on out-of-frame TCR alpha sharing in monozygotic twins.

A universal primer site arose from template switching, and cDNA bore unique molecular identifiers. From the 5' RACE reads, TCRdb called clonotypes with MiXCR, one entry per CDR3 protein. The table lists about 490,000 distinct CDR3 sequences, nearly 15% of them singletons. This clonotype was seen more than once but under ten times. What it binds is not known. Per germline, CDR1 SNHLY and CDR2 FYNNEI. The length of the CDR3 is 13 residues. V gave up 7 bases and J gave up 3 bases, with 11 bases separating them. These data are also associated with another study on yellow fever vaccine responses in identical twins.

The sample comprised CD4+ T cells sorted from blood. This receptor was taken from a woman between 18 and 29 years old in good health. J is TRBJ2-3 and V is TRBV2; D remains ambiguous. This chain's CDR3 is CASTNRWTDTQYF. The CDR3 nucleotides read TGTGCCAGCACCAATAGGTGGACAGATACGCAGTATTTT.